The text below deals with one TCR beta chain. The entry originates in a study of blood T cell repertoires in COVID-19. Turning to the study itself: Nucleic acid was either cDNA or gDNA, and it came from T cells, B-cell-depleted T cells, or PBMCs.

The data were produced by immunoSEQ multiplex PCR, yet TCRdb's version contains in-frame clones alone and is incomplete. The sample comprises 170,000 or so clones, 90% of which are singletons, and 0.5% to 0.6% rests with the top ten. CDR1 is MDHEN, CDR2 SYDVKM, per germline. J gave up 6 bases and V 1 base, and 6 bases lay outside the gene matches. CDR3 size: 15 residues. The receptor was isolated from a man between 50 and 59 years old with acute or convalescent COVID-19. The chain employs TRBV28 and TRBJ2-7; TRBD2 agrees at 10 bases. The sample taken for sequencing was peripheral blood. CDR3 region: CASSLYRTSGTEQYF. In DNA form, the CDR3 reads TGTGCCAGCAGTTTATACCGGACTAGCGGCACCGAGCAGTACTTC.